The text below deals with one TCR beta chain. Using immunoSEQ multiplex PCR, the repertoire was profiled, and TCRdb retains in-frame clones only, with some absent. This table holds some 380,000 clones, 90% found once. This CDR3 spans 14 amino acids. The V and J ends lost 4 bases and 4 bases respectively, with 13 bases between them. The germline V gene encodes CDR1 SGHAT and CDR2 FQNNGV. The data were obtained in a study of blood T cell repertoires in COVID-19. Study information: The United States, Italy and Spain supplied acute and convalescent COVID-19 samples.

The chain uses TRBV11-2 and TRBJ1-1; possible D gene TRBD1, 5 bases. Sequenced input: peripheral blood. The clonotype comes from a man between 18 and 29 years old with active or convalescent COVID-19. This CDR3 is CASSSRYRTTEAFF. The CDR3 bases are TGTGCCAGCAGCTCTAGATACAGGACCACTGAAGCTTTCTTT.